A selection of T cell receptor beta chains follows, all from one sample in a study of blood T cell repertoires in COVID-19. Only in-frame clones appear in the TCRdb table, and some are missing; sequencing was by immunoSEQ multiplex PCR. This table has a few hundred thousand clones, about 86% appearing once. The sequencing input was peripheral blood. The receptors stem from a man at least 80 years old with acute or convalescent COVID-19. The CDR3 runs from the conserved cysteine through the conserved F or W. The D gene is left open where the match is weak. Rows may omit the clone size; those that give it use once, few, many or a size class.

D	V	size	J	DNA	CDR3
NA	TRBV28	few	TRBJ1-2	TGTGCCAGCAGTTCGGTCGGGCAGGGAAACTATGGCTACACCTTC	CASSSVGQGNYGYTF
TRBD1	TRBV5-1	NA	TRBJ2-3	TGCGCCAGCAGCTCAGGACAGGGGTCTAGCACAGATACGCAGTATTTT	CASSSGQGSSTDTQYF
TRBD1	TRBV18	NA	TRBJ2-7	TGTGCCAGCTCACCAACAAAGACAGGGGGTGAGGAGCAGTACTTC	CASSPTKTGGEEQYF
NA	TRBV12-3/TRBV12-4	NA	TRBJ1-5	TGTGCCAGCAGTTTAGTAGGGGGACAGCCCCAGCATTTT	CASSLVGGQPQHF
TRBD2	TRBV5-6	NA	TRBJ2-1	TGTGCCAGCCACGGGACTAGCTACAATGAGCAGTTCTTC	CASHGTSYNEQFF
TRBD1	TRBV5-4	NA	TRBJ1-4	TGTGCCAGCAGCTGGGACAGGGGACCGAATGAAAAACTGTTTTTT	CASSWDRGPNEKLFF
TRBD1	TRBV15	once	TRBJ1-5	TGTGCCACCAGCAGAGATAGGGGGCCCCATCAGCCCCAGCATTTT	CATSRDRGPHQPQHF
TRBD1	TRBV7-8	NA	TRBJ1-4	TGTGCCAGCAGCTTGTCCGGGACAGGCCTGGAAAAACTGTTTTTT	CASSLSGTGLEKLFF
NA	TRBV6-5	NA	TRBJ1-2	TGTGCCAGCAGTTACTCGACGGGAGGTCCTAACTATGGCTACACCTTC	CASSYSTGGPNYGYTF
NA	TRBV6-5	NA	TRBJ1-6	TGTGCCAGCACCAGGGCCAACCGCCCCCTCCACTTT	CASTRANRPLHF
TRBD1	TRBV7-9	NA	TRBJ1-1	TGTGCCAGCCCCCACAGGGGGAACTTAAACACTGAAGCTTTCTTT	CASPHRGNLNTEAFF
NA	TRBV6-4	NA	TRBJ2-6	TGTGCCAGCAGTCCTCGTTCCGGGGTCGCTGGGGCCAACGTCCTGACTTTC	CASSPRSGVAGANVLTF
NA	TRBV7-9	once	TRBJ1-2	TGTGCCAGCAGCTTAGGGAATTCCGGGACACAGAACTATGGCTACACCTTC	CASSLGNSGTQNYGYTF
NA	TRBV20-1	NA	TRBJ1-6	TGCAGTGCCACCTACGCCGAAATGATCCACTTT	CSATYAEMIHF
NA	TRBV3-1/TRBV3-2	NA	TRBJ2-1	TGTGCCAGCAGCCAAGATTTGAACTCCAATGAGCAGTTCTTC	CASSQDLNSNEQFF
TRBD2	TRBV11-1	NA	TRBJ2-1	TGTGCCAGCAGCCCGATGACTAGCGGGGTGTACAATGAGCAGTTCTTC	CASSPMTSGVYNEQFF
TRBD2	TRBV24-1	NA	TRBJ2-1	TGTGCCACCAGTAGAGCGGGAGAAACAAATGAGCAGTTCTTC	CATSRAGETNEQFF
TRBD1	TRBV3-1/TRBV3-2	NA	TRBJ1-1	TGTGCCAGCAGCCACCGGGACAGGAACACTGAAGCTTTCTTT	CASSHRDRNTEAFF
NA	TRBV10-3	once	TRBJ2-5	TGTGCCATCAGCTCCCGGGAGTTGGAGACCCAGTACTTC	CAISSRELETQYF
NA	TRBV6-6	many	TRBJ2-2	TGTGCCAGCATCGGCACAGGGACCGGGGAGCTGTTTTTT	CASIGTGTGELFF
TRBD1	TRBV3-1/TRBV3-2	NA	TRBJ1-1	TGTGCCAGCAATAAAATAGGACAGGGGGAGATGGAAGCTTTCTTT	CASNKIGQGEMEAFF
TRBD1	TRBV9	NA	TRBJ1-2	TGTGCCAGCACTCAGGGGGGCTATGGCTACACCTTC	CASTQGGYGYTF
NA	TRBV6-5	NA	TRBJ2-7	TGTGCCAGTCGCAACCGGGTTTCCTACGAGCAGTACTTC	CASRNRVSYEQYF
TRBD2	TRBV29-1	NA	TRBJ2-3	TGCAGCGTTGAGAGTAAGGGACTAGCAGGAGATACGCAGTATTTT	CSVESKGLAGDTQYF
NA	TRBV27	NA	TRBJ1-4	TGTGCCAGCACCGGGACTCCCAATAATGAAAAACTGTTTTTT	CASTGTPNNEKLFF
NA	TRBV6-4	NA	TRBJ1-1	TGTGCCAGCAGTGTTGAAGAAAGGGGTACTGAAGCTTTCTTT	CASSVEERGTEAFF
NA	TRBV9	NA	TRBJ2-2	TGTGCCACAAGCCCGACAGGAAACTCCGGGGAGCTGTTTTTT	CATSPTGNSGELFF
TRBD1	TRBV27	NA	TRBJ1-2	TGTGCCAGCAGTTTATCGGGGACAGCCTTCGCGGGCTACACCTTC	CASSLSGTAFAGYTF
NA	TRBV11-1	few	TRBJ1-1	TGTGCCAGCAGCCTCCGAAGGGGTTTGAACACTGAAGCTTTCTTT	CASSLRRGLNTEAFF